The rows below give T cell receptor beta chains drawn from one sample of a study of T cells expressing NK-cell markers. TCRdb reprocessed the 5' RACE reads, with one entry per CDR3 protein and no DNA. Here the sample table reports under 500,000 distinct CDR3 sequences. The sample consisted of blood T cells: a sorted CD56 or NKG2C T cell subset, CD4+ or CD8+ T cells, or bulk PBMC T cells (not recorded which). These receptors were collected from a woman aged 18-69 years in good health. Both conserved end residues are part of each CDR3. Each record gives: V gene, J gene, CDR3 protein.

V gene: TRBV9; J gene: TRBJ2-3; CDR3 protein: CASKEGGGTDTQYF
V gene: TRBV6-4; J gene: TRBJ2-3; CDR3 protein: CASSASGGATDTQYF
V gene: TRBV7-2; J gene: TRBJ2-1; CDR3 protein: CASSSDRGSPRDKQFF
V gene: TRBV19; J gene: TRBJ2-3; CDR3 protein: CASSTQLTGNTDTQYF
V gene: TRBV15; J gene: TRBJ2-1; CDR3 protein: CATSRGSGSKNEQFF
V gene: TRBV5-1; J gene: TRBJ1-4; CDR3 protein: CASSLGHGQGAPEKLFF
V gene: TRBV5-1; J gene: TRBJ2-7; CDR3 protein: CASSWTSQGSEQYF
V gene: TRBV20-1; J gene: TRBJ1-2; CDR3 protein: CSAKNSYRAIDYGYTF
V gene: TRBV20-1; J gene: TRBJ1-5; CDR3 protein: CSAREPGGGQPQRF
V gene: TRBV5-1; J gene: TRBJ1-2; CDR3 protein: CASSPDGGYGYTF
V gene: TRBV6-1; J gene: TRBJ1-5; CDR3 protein: CASSESQGSNQPQHF
V gene: TRBV27; J gene: TRBJ2-7; CDR3 protein: CASSFTPSYEQYF
V gene: TRBV7-2; J gene: TRBJ2-3; CDR3 protein: CASSPHQRGATDTQYF